This is a list of T cell receptor beta chains from one sample in a study of blood T cell repertoires in COVID-19. Sequencing used immunoSEQ multiplex PCR; TCRdb keeps in-frame clones, though not all of them. The data show fewer than 75,000 clones, with roughly 90% seen just once and 1.3% to 1.5% held by the top ten. The sample taken for sequencing was peripheral blood. The receptors shown here come from a man aged 60-69 years with acute or convalescent COVID-19. The CDR3 runs from the conserved cysteine through the conserved F or W. A D gene is named only where the DNA matches it firmly. A clone size is listed for some rows: how often the clone was seen (once, few, many), or a class if it is expanded.

cdr3_nt cdr3_aa v_call d_call cdr3_length clone_size j_call
TGTGCCAGCAGCTTAGCGGGACTAGCGGGGGGCCCTAGCACAGATACGCAGTATTTT CASSLAGLAGGPSTDTQYF TRBV7-2 TRBD2 19 once TRBJ2-3
TGTGCCAGCAGCTATGACAGTTTCTATGGCTACACCTTC CASSYDSFYGYTF TRBV7-2 NA 13 NA TRBJ1-2
TGTGCCAGCAGCCCGGCACCAGGTTTCTATGGCTACACCTTC CASSPAPGFYGYTF TRBV7-2 NA 14 NA TRBJ1-2
TGTGCCAGCAGTCCTAATCCTTTCACCGGGGAGCTGTTTTTT CASSPNPFTGELFF TRBV27 NA 14 NA TRBJ2-2
TGTGCCAGCAGCTCACCGTTGAGTAGGGGAGATACGCAGTATTTT CASSSPLSRGDTQYF TRBV5-4 NA 15 NA TRBJ2-3
TGTGCCAGCAGTTCGACAGGGGGCAATGGCTACACCTTC CASSSTGGNGYTF TRBV6-5 TRBD1 13 NA TRBJ1-2
TGCGCCAGCAGTTTAGACGGACAGGGCCTCTATGGCTACACCTTC CASSLDGQGLYGYTF TRBV5-1 TRBD1 15 NA TRBJ1-2
TGTGCCAGCAGCGCGAAACCGGGGACTGAAGCTTTCTTT CASSAKPGTEAFF TRBV6-5 NA 13 NA TRBJ1-1
TGTGCCAGCAGCCCTACATACAGCTCTGGAAACACCATATATTTT CASSPTYSSGNTIYF TRBV7-8 NA 15 NA TRBJ1-3
TGTGCCAGCAGCTTAGTACCAGGGGGAGGCACTGAAGCTTTCTTT CASSLVPGGGTEAFF TRBV11-2 TRBD1 15 NA TRBJ1-1
TGCGCCAGCATTCAAAAAGTTAGCTCCTACGAGCAGTACTTC CASIQKVSSYEQYF TRBV10-2 NA 14 NA TRBJ2-7
TGTGCCACCAGTGATGTGAGACAGGGCACCGGGGAGCTGTTTTTT CATSDVRQGTGELFF TRBV24-1 TRBD1 15 NA TRBJ2-2
TGTGCCAGCAGCTACTACGGCGGGCGAGGGACCGGGGAGCTGTTTTTT CASSYYGGRGTGELFF TRBV7-9 NA 16 NA TRBJ2-2
TGTGCCAGCAGCTTCCTTTCAGCGGGGACCGGGGAGCTGTTTTTT CASSFLSAGTGELFF TRBV7-2 TRBD2 15 NA TRBJ2-2
TGTGCCAGCAGCTTGAGGGACAGGGGAGTTCAGCCCCAGCATTTT CASSLRDRGVQPQHF TRBV5-8 TRBD1 15 NA TRBJ1-5
TGTGCCAGCTCATCCATCAGGGGTGACTATGGCTACACCTTC CASSSIRGDYGYTF TRBV18 NA 14 few TRBJ1-2
TGTGCCAGCAGCTTGAGCCAGAACACTGAAGCTTTCTTT CASSLSQNTEAFF TRBV7-2 NA 13 NA TRBJ1-1
TGTGCCTGGAGTTCCGTAGGGGGCCCCCGAACGAGAACTGAAGCTTTCTTT CAWSSVGGPRTRTEAFF TRBV30 TRBD1 17 NA TRBJ1-1
TGCGCCAGCAGTGTGGGGAGGACCGGGACAGCGGTTTACGAGCAGTACTTC CASSVGRTGTAVYEQYF TRBV10-2 NA 17 NA TRBJ2-7
TGTGCCAGCAGCCAAGAATGGGGGGGCTCCTACAATGAGCAGTTCTTC CASSQEWGGSYNEQFF TRBV4-2 TRBD2 16 NA TRBJ2-1
TGTGCCACCAACGTACCCGAGGGAATAGAAGCTTTCTTT CATNVPEGIEAFF TRBV15 NA 13 NA TRBJ1-1
TGTGCCAGCAGCTGGGACAGGGTCGAAAAACTGTTTTTT CASSWDRVEKLFF TRBV7-9 TRBD1 13 once TRBJ1-4
TGCGCCAGCACCCCTCGAAGGTGGGACAGGCGCTACGAGCAGTACTTC CASTPRRWDRRYEQYF TRBV5-1 TRBD1 16 NA TRBJ2-7
TGTGCCAGCTGCCAAGTTCAGGGGCAAGAGACCCAGTACTTC CASCQVQGQETQYF TRBV3-1/TRBV3-2 NA 14 NA TRBJ2-5
TGTGCCAGCTCACCAAACAGGGTCTCCTACAATGAGCAGTTCTTC CASSPNRVSYNEQFF TRBV18 NA 15 NA TRBJ2-1
TGTGCCAGCGGTACAGGGGGGGGTACGCAGTATTTT CASGTGGGTQYF TRBV12-3/TRBV12-4 NA 12 NA TRBJ2-3
TGTGCCAGCAGCGTCGGGATTCTCATGAACACTGAAGCTTTCTTT CASSVGILMNTEAFF TRBV9 NA 15 once TRBJ1-1
TGTGCCAGTTGGACCAAGGACAGGGCCCATGGCTACACCTTC CASWTKDRAHGYTF TRBV6-5 TRBD1 14 NA TRBJ1-2